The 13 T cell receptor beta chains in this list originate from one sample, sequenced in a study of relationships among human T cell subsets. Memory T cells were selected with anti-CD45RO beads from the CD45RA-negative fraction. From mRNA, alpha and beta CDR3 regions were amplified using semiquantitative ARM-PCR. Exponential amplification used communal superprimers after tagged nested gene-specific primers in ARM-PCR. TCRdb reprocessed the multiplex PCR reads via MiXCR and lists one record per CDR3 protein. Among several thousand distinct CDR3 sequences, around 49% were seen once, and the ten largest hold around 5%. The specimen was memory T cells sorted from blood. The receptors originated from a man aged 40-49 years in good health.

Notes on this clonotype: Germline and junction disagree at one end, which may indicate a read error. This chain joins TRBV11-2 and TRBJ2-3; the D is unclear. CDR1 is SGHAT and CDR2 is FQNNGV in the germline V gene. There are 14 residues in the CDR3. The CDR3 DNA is TGTGCCAGCTGTATGAATTCTAACACAGATACGCAGTACTTT. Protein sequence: CASCMNSNTDTQYF.

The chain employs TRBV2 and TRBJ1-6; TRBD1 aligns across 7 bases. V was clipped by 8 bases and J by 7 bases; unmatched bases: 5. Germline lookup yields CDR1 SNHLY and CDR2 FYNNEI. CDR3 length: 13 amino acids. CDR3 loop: CASDRARNSPLHF. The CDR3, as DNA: TGTGCCAGCGACAGGGCCCGCAATTCACCCCTCCACTTT.

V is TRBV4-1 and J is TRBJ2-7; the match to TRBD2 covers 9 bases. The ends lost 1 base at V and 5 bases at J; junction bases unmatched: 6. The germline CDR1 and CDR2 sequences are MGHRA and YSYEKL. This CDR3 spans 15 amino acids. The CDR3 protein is CASSQGLAVFDEQYF. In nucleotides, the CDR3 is TGCGCCAGCAGCCAAGGACTAGCGGTCTTCGACGAGCAGTACTTC.

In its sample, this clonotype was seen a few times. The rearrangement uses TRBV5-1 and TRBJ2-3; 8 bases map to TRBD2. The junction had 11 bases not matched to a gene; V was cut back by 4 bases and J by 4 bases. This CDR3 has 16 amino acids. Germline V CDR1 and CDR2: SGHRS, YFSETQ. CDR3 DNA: TGCGCCAGCAGCACAACTAGCGGAAATGGCCCAGATACGCAGTATTTT. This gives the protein CASSTTSGNGPDTQYF.

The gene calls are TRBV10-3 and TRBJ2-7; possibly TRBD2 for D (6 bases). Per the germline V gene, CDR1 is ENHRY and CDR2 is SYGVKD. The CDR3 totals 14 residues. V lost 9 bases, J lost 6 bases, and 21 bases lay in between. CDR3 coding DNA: TGTGCCATTCGGGCGGGGCAGACGAGAGGCGAGCAGTACTTC. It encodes CAIRAGQTRGEQYF.

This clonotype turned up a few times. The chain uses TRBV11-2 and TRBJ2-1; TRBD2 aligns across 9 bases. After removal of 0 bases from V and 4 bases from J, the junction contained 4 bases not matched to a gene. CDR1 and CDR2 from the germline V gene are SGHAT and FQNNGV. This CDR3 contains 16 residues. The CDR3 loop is CASSLDGREGYNEQFF. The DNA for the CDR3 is TGTGCCAGCAGCTTAGATGGGCGGGAGGGGTACAATGAGCAGTTCTTC.

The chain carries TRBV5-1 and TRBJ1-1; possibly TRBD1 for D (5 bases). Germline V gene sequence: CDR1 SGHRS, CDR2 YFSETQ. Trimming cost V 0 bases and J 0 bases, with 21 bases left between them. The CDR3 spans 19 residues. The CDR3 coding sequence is TGCGCCAGCAGCTTGGCGTTCTCCAGGACAATGAGGGTGAACACTGAAGCTTTCTTT. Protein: CASSLAFSRTMRVNTEAFF.

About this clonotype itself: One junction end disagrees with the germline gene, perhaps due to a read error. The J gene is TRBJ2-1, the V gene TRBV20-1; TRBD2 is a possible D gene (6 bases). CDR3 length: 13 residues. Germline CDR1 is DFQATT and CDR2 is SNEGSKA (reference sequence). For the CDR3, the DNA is TGCAGTGCTGGAAAGACTAGTCCGAATGAGCAGCTCTTC. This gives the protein CSAGKTSPNEQLF.

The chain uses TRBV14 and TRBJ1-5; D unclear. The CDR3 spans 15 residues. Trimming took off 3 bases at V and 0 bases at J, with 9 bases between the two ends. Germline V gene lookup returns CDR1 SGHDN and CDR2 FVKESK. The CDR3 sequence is CASSQDGYSNQPQHF. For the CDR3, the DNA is TGTGCCAGCAGCCAGGACGGCTATAGCAATCAGCCCCAGCATTTT. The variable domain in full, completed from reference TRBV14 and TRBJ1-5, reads EAGVTQFPSHSVIEKGQTVTLRCDPISGHDNLYWYRRVMGKEIKFLLHFVKESKQDESGMPNNRFLAERTGGTYSTLKVQPAELEDSGVYFCASSQDGYSNQPQHFGDGTRLSIL.

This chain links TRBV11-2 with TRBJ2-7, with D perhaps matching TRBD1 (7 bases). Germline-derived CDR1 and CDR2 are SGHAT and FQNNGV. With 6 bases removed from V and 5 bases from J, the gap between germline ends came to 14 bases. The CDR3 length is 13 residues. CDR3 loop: CASRAQGGHEQYF. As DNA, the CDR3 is TGTGCCAGCAGAGCCCAGGGGGGCCACGAGCAGTACTTC.

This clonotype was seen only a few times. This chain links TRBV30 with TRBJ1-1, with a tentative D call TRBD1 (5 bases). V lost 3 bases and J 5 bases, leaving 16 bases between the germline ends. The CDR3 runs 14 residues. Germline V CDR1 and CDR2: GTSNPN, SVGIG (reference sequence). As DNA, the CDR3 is TGTGCCTGGAGCCAAATTAAAAGGGGAACTGAAGCTTTCTTT. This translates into CAWSQIKRGTEAFF.

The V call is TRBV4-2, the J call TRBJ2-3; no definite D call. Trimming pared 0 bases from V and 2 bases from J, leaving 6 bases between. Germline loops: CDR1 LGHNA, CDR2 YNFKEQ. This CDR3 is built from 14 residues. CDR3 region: CASSQDGITDTQYF. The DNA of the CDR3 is TGTGCCAGCAGCCAAGATGGGATCACAGATACGCAGTATTTT.

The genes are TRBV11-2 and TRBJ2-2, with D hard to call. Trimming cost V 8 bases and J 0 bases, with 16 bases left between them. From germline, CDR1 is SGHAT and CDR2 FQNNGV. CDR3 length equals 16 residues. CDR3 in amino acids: CASRDVGQANTGELFF. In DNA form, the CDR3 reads TGTGCCAGCCGAGACGTAGGGCAGGCGAACACCGGGGAGCTGTTTTTT.